A selection of T cell receptor beta chains follows, all from one sample in a study of cytotoxic CD8 clonotypes in ibrutinib-treated CLL. Clones were read by immunoSEQ multiplex PCR, and TCRdb kept only the in-frame ones, dropping some. The repertoire consists of 65,000 to 95,000 clones, with around 83% occurring once and the leading ten covering under 6.5%. The sample was PBMCs, taken before ibrutinib treatment. All receptors derive from a human donor with chronic lymphocytic leukemia. Each CDR3 is given with its conserved first and last residue. A D gene is named only where the DNA matches it firmly. Only some rows state a clone size, as once, few, many or a class for expanded clones.

TRBV5-1,TRBJ2-7,TRBD1,NA,TGCGCCAGCAGCAGGACAGGGGGCGAGCAGTACTTC,CASSRTGGEQYF
TRBV30,TRBJ2-1,NA,NA,TGTGCCTGGGGGGAAGCGGGCGAGCAGTTCTTC,CAWGEAGEQFF
TRBV28,TRBJ2-7,NA,NA,TGTGCCAGCAGCCTCACGAGGGGTAGTTCCTACGAGCAGTACTTC,CASSLTRGSSYEQYF
TRBV2,TRBJ2-7,NA,NA,TGTGCCAGCAGTGGGGACACCTCCTACGAGCAGTACTTC,CASSGDTSYEQYF
TRBV7-8,TRBJ2-1,TRBD1,once,TGTGCCAGCAGCTTAGATACAGGACAGGTCCTAAAGGGGAATGAGCAGTTCTTC,CASSLDTGQVLKGNEQFF
TRBV6-5,TRBJ1-2,NA,NA,TGTGCCAGCACCCGACAGGCTAACTATGGCTACACCTTC,CASTRQANYGYTF
TRBV2,TRBJ1-2,TRBD1,NA,TGTGCCAGCACTTGGACAGGCGAAAACTATGGCTACACCTTC,CASTWTGENYGYTF
TRBV18,TRBJ1-3,NA,NA,TGTGCCAGCTCACCACCGGGCGGAAACACCATATATTTT,CASSPPGGNTIYF
TRBV7-3,TRBJ2-1,TRBD2,NA,TGTGCCAGCAGCGCCGAGGGACTAGCGGGAGTGGATGAGCAGTTCTTC,CASSAEGLAGVDEQFF
TRBV5-1,TRBJ2-2,NA,NA,TGCGCCAGCAGCTTTTTCACCGAGCCGAACACCGGGGAGCTGTTTTTT,CASSFFTEPNTGELFF
TRBV6-6,TRBJ1-2,TRBD1,once,TGTGCCAGCAGTGATGACAGGGAGTCCCATGGCTACACCTTC,CASSDDRESHGYTF
TRBV14,TRBJ2-1,TRBD2,NA,TGTGCCAGCAGCCAGGTACTAGCGGTCAATGAGCAGTTCTTC,CASSQVLAVNEQFF
TRBV27,TRBJ1-5,NA,NA,TGTGCCAGCAGCACCCTCGGCAATCAGCCCCAGCATTTT,CASSTLGNQPQHF
TRBV28,TRBJ2-7,TRBD1,NA,TGTGCCAGCAGTATCCCGGGACAGGGTATATACGAGCAGTACTTC,CASSIPGQGIYEQYF
TRBV7-7,TRBJ2-5,NA,NA,TGTGCCAGCACCCCGATCGGGTCCCTTGGCCAAGAGACCCAGTACTTC,CASTPIGSLGQETQYF
TRBV4-3,TRBJ1-4,NA,many,TGCGCCAGCAGCCAAGGAACAAGTTCTAATGAAAAACTGTTTTTT,CASSQGTSSNEKLFF
TRBV7-8,TRBJ2-7,NA,NA,TGTGCCAGCAGCCCAACCTACGAGCAGTACTTC,CASSPTYEQYF
TRBV11-2,TRBJ1-5,TRBD1,NA,TGTGCCAGCAGCTTGGGGCAGGGACAGAATCAGCCCCAGCATTTT,CASSLGQGQNQPQHF
TRBV9,TRBJ1-2,TRBD1,NA,TGTGCCAGCACCACTACACCCAGGACAGGGGGCCGCTATGGCTACACCTTC,CASTTTPRTGGRYGYTF
TRBV5-1,TRBJ2-5,NA,NA,TGCGCCAGCAGCGCCGGATTACTCCTACTACAAGAGACCCAGTACTTC,CASSAGLLLLQETQYF
TRBV19,TRBJ1-5,NA,NA,TGTGCCAGTAGTATAGATGGGGGGGCCGGTCAGCCCCAGCATTTT,CASSIDGGAGQPQHF
TRBV29-1,TRBJ2-6,TRBD1,once,TGCAGCGCCTCGGGACAGGTAAACTCTGGGGCCAACGTCCTGACTTTC,CSASGQVNSGANVLTF
TRBV6-1,TRBJ1-3,NA,NA,TGTGCCAGCAGTTGGGCCAGGGAGGCAAACACCATATATTTT,CASSWAREANTIYF
TRBV6-1,TRBJ1-5,TRBD1,few,TGTGCCAGCAGTGCGATGACAGGGGGCGGTCAGCCCCAGCATTTT,CASSAMTGGGQPQHF
TRBV18,TRBJ2-5,NA,NA,TGTGCCAGCTCACCACCGGCAGAGACCCAGTACTTC,CASSPPAETQYF
TRBV27,TRBJ2-7,TRBD2,NA,TGTGCCAGCAGTCTGACCTACCGGGGAGGGTCCCACGAGCAGTACTTC,CASSLTYRGGSHEQYF
TRBV20-1,TRBJ2-7,NA,NA,TGCAGTGCTAGAGGAGCCTACGAGCAGTACTTC,CSARGAYEQYF
TRBV5-6,TRBJ2-3,NA,NA,TGTGCCAGCAGCCCCCTCCAAGCGAGCACAGATACGCAGTATTTT,CASSPLQASTDTQYF
TRBV29-1,TRBJ2-3,TRBD2,NA,TGCAGCGTTGAAGGCGGGAGGGCGATGATCACAGATACGCAGTATTTT,CSVEGGRAMITDTQYF
TRBV2,TRBJ2-3,NA,few,TGTGCCAGCACCCTGTCAGATACGCAGTATTTT,CASTLSDTQYF
TRBV28,TRBJ1-1,TRBD1,NA,TGTGCCAGCAGCCCACGGGACAGAGATAACACTGAAGCTTTCTTT,CASSPRDRDNTEAFF
TRBV6-5,TRBJ1-1,NA,NA,TGTGCCAGCAGTTACGCGGCCATAATGAACACTGAAGCTTTCTTT,CASSYAAIMNTEAFF
TRBV7-2,TRBJ1-3,NA,NA,TGTGCCAGCAGCTTCTCTGGGACTGGAAACACCATATATTTT,CASSFSGTGNTIYF
TRBV4-2,TRBJ2-5,NA,many,TGTGCCAGCAGCCAAACCGGGACGGGGAAAGAGACCCAGTACTTC,CASSQTGTGKETQYF
TRBV30,TRBJ1-2,NA,NA,TGTGCCTGGAGTGTTTCAGGAGATTATGGCTACACCTTC,CAWSVSGDYGYTF
TRBV4-1,TRBJ2-3,NA,NA,TGCGCCAGCAGCCAAGGCTCCAGGGGTTTGGATACGCAGTATTTT,CASSQGSRGLDTQYF
TRBV7-6,TRBJ2-3,NA,NA,TGTGCCAGCAGCCCTACTCGATATACGCAGTATTTT,CASSPTRYTQYF